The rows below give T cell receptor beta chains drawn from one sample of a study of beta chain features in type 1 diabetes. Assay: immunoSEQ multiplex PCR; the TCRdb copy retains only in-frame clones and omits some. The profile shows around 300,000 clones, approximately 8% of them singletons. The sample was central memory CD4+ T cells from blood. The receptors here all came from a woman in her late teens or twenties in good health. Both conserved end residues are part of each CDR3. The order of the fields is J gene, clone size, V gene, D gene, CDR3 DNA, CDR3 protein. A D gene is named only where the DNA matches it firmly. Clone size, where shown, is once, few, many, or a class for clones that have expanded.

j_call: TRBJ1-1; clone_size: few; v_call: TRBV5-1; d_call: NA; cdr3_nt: TGCGCCAGCAGCTCTTTTGGGGACCTGAACACTGAAGCTTTCTTT; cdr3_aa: CASSSFGDLNTEAFF
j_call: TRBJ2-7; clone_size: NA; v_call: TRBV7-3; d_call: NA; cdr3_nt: TGTGCCAGCAGCCCCCCCGGGGGATACGAGCAGTACTTC; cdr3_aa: CASSPPGGYEQYF
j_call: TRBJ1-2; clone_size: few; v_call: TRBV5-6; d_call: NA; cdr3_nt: TGTGCCAGCAGATATTACAGGGTGCAGAGTGGCTACACCTTC; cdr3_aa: CASRYYRVQSGYTF
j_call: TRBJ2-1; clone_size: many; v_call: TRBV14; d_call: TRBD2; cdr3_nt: TGTGCCAGCAGCCCCGGGACTAGCCCTTACAATGAGCAGTTCTTC; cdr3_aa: CASSPGTSPYNEQFF
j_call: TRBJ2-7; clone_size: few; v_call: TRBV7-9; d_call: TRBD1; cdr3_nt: TGTGCCAGCAGCCCACAGGGGGCCGAGCAGTACTTC; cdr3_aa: CASSPQGAEQYF
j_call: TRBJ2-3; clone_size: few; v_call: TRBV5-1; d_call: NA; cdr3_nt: TGCGCCAGCAGCTTGGGGGGTAACACAGATACGCAGTATTTT; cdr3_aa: CASSLGGNTDTQYF
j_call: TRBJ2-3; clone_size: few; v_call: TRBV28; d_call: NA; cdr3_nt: TGTGCCAGCAGTTCTCCCTTTACGACAGATACGCAGTATTTT; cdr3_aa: CASSSPFTTDTQYF
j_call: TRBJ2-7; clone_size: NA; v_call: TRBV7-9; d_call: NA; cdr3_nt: TGTGCCAGCAGCTTGACAAGCTCCTACGAGCAGTACTTC; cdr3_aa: CASSLTSSYEQYF
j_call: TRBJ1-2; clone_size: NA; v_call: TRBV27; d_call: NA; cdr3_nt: TGTGCCAGCAGTTTAAATTCGGGTGGGGGCTACACCTTC; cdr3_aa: CASSLNSGGGYTF
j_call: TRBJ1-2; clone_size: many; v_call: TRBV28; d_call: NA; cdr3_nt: TGTGCCAGCAGGCCCCGAGGGATCTATGGCTACACCTTC; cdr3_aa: CASRPRGIYGYTF
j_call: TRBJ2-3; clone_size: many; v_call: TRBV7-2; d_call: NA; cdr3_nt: TGTGCCAGCAGCTTCGTCCGGGAGTCGCAGTATTTT; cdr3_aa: CASSFVRESQYF
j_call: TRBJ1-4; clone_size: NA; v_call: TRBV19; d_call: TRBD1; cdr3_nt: TGTGCCAGTGACGACAGGGAAGATGGAAAACTGTTTTTT; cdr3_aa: CASDDREDGKLFF
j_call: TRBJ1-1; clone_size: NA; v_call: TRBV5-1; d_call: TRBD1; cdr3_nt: TGCGCCAGCAGCCAAAGAGACAGGGCTGAAGCTTTCTTT; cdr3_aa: CASSQRDRAEAFF
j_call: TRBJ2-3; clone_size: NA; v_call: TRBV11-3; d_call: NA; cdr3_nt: TGTGCCAGCAGTCAGACCACCGCGGGGATGCAGTATTTT; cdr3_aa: CASSQTTAGMQYF
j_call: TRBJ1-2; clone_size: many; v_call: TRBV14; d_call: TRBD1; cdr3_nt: TGTGCCAGCAGCCAAGATTTGGGGACAGGTAGCGGCTACACCTTC; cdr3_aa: CASSQDLGTGSGYTF
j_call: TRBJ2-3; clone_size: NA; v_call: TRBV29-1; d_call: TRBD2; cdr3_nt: TGCAGCGTTGAAAAAAGCGGGGGGGCCCCAGATACGCAGTATTTT; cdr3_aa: CSVEKSGGAPDTQYF
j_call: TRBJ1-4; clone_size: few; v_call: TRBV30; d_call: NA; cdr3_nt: TGTGCCTGGAACGGGGGCATACGGGAAAAACTGTTTTTT; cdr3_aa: CAWNGGIREKLFF
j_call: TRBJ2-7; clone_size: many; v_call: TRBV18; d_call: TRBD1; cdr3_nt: TGTGCCAGCTCTAAGGGACAGGGATCCGGGGAGCAGTACTTC; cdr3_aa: CASSKGQGSGEQYF
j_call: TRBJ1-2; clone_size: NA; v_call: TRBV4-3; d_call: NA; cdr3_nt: TGCGCCAGCAGCCAAGGGGACGGAAATGGCTACACCTTC; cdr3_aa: CASSQGDGNGYTF
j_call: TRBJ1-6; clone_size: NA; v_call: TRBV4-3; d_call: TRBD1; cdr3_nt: TGCGCCAGCAACCAAGATTGGGGGAGACAGGGGCGCCGGTCACCCCTCCACTTT; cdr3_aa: CASNQDWGRQGRRSPLHF
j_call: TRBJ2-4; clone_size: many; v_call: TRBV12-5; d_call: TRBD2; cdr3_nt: TGTGCTAGTGGTTCAAGTTTTAGCGGGAGGGCCAAAAACATTCAGTACTTC; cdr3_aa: CASGSSFSGRAKNIQYF
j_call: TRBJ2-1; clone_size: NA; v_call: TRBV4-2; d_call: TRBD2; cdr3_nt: TGTGCCAGCAGCCACCTAGCGGGGGACTCCTACAATGAGCAGTTCTTC; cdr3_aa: CASSHLAGDSYNEQFF
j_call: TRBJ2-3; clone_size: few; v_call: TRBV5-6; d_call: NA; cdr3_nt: TGTGCCAGCAGCTTGGCGGGTATCACAGATACGCAGTATTTT; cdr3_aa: CASSLAGITDTQYF
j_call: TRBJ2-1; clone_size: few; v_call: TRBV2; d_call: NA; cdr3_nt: TGTGCCAGCAGGGGGTCAACAGGATACAATGAGCAGTTCTTC; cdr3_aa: CASRGSTGYNEQFF
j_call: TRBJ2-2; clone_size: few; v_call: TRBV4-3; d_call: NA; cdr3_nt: TGCGCCAGCAGCCAAGGGACCAACACCGGGGAGCTGTTTTTT; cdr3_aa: CASSQGTNTGELFF
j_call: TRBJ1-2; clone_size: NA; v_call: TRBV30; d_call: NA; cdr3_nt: TGTGCCTGGAGTGTACCCCCTTGGAGGGGTGGCTATGGCTACACCTTC; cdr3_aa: CAWSVPPWRGGYGYTF
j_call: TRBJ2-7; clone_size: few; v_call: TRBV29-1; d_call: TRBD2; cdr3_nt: TGCAGCACCAGCGGGAGGGGCGAGCAGTACTTC; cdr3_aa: CSTSGRGEQYF
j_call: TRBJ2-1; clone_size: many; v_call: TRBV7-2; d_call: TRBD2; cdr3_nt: TGTGCCAGCAGCTCGCGGGGGAGCTCCTACAATGAGCAGTTCTTC; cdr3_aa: CASSSRGSSYNEQFF
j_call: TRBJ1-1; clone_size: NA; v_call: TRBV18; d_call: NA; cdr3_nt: TGTGCCAGCTCATCAGGACAGTTTGAAGCTTTCTTT; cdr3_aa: CASSSGQFEAFF
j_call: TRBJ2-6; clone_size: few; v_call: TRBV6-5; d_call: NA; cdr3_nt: TGTGCCAGCAGGGAATTTGGCTCTGGGGCCAACGTCCTGACTTTC; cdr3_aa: CASREFGSGANVLTF
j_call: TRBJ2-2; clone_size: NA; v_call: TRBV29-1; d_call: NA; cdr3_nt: TGCAGCGTTGAGGGCGGGACAGCGAACACCGGGGAGCTGTTTTTT; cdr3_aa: CSVEGGTANTGELFF
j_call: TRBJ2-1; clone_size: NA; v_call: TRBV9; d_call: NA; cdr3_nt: TGTGCCAGCAGCCTTCAGTCCTACAATGAGCAGTTCTTC; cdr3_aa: CASSLQSYNEQFF
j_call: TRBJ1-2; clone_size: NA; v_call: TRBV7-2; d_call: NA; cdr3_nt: TGTGCCAGCAGCTTAGGGGGGTACTCCTATGGCTACACCTTC; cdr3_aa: CASSLGGYSYGYTF
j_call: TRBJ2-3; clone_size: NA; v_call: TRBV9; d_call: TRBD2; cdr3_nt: TGTGCCAGCAGCGTAGAGGGGCTAGCGGGAGGGCCGAAGGTTACGCAGTATTTT; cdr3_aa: CASSVEGLAGGPKVTQYF
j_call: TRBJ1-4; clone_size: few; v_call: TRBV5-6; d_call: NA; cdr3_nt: TGTGCCAGCAGCTCCGCAGGGAGGACTAATGAAAAACTGTTTTTT; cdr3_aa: CASSSAGRTNEKLFF
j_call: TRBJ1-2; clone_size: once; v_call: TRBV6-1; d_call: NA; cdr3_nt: TGTGCCAGCAGATCGAACCCGACCTATGGCTACACCTTC; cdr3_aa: CASRSNPTYGYTF
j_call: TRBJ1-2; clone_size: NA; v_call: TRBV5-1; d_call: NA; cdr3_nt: TGCGCCAGCAGCCCGGACGGGACGATGTTCTATGGCTACACCTTC; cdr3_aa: CASSPDGTMFYGYTF
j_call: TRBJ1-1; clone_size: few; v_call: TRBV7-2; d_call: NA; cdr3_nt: TGTGCCAGCAGCCCCCGGGACCTTAGGGTTTCAACTGAAGCTTTCTTT; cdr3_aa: CASSPRDLRVSTEAFF
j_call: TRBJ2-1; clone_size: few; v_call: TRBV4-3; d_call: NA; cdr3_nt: TGCGCCAGCAGCCAAGATCCGGCGGCGGTCTTAGGCAATGAGCAGTTCTTC; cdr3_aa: CASSQDPAAVLGNEQFF
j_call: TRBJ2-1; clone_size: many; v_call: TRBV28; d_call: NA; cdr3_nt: TGTGCCAGCAGTTTATGGGAGGGGAAGCAGTTCTTC; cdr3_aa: CASSLWEGKQFF
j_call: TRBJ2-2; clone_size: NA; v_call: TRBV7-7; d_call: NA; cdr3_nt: TGTGCCAGCAGCTTAGCTGACACCGGGGAGCTGTTTTTT; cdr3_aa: CASSLADTGELFF
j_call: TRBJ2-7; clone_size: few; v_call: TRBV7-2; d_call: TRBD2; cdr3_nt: TGTGCCAGCAGTTCGACTAGCGTCTCCTACGAGCAGTACTTC; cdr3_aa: CASSSTSVSYEQYF
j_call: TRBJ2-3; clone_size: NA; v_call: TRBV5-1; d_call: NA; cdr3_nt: TGCGCCAGCAGCTTTTCTGGCACAGATACGCAGTATTTT; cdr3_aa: CASSFSGTDTQYF
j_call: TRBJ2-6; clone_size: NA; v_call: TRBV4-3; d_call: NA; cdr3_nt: TGCGCCAGCAGCCCCGGGGCTGGGGCCAACGTCCTGACTTTC; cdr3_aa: CASSPGAGANVLTF
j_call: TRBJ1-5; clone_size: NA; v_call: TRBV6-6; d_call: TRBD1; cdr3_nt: TGTGCCAGCAAACAGGCGGGACAGGGGAATCAGCCCCAGCATTTT; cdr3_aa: CASKQAGQGNQPQHF
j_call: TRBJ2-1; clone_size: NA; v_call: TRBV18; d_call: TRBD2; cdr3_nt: TGTGCCAGCTCTCCGGTCACTAGCGGGGGGATGTATGAGCAGTTCTTC; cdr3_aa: CASSPVTSGGMYEQFF
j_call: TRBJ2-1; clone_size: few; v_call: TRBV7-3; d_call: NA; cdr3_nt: TGTGCCAGCAGCTACATTCCACAGGGTGGCGATGAGCAGTTCTTC; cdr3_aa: CASSYIPQGGDEQFF
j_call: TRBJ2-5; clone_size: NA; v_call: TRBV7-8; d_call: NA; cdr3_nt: TGTGCCAGCAGCGCGACGGACCCGTACCAAGAGACCCAGTACTTC; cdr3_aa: CASSATDPYQETQYF
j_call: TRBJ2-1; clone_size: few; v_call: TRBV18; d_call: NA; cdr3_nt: TGTGCCAGCTCACCACAGGCGGGGATTTACAATGAGCAGTTCTTC; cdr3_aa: CASSPQAGIYNEQFF
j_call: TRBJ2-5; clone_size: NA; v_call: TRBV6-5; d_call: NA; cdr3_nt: TGTGCCAGCAGTTACTCGACCGGACAGCCCGGGACCCAGTACTTC; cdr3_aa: CASSYSTGQPGTQYF
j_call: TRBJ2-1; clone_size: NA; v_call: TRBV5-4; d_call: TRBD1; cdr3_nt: TGTGCCAGCAGCTTGGCTTTAGGGACAGGGATGAACAATGAGCAGTTCTTC; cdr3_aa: CASSLALGTGMNNEQFF
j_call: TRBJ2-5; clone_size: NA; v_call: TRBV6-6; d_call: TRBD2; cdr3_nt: TGTGCCAGCAGTCCGGGGACTAGCGGGGGTAGGGAGACCCAGTACTTC; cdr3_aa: CASSPGTSGGRETQYF